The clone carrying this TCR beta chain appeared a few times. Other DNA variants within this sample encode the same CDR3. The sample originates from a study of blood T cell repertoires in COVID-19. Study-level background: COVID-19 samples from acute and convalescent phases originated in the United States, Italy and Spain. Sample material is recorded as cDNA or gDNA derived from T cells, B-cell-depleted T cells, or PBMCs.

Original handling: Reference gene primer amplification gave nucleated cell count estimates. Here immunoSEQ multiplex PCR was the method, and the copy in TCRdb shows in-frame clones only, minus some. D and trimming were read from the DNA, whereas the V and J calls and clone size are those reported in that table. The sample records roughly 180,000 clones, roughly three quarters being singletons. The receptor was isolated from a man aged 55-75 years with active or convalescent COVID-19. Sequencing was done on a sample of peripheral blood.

DNA of the CDR3: TGTGCCTCCGGGAGGGAGGGGGGCTACACCTTC. Its translation is CASGREGGYTF. This chain joins TRBV28 and TRBJ1-2, with D possibly being TRBD1 (5 bases). V was clipped by 11 bases and J by 8 bases, with 15 bases between them. Germline values: CDR1 MDHEN, CDR2 SYDVKM. This CDR3 spans 11 amino acids.